Shown below are 25 T cell receptor beta chains from a single sample sequenced in a study of cytomegalovirus exposure and HLA in healthy donors. Use of 60 Vbeta and 13 Jbeta primers characterized the PCR. The protocol was immunoSEQ multiplex PCR, while the TCRdb copy is restricted to in-frame clones and leaves out a portion. This sample has 150,000 to 200,000 clones, with roughly 75% found just once. The sequencing input was PBMCs. These receptors all stem from a woman in her forties or fifties in good health and CMV-seropositive.

This chain uses TRBV25-1 with TRBJ1-5; 10 bases align to TRBD1. The CDR3 runs 14 residues. The ends lost 6 bases at V and 7 bases at J; junction bases unmatched: 6. The germline V gene encodes CDR1 MGHDK and CDR2 SYGVNS. CDR3: CASRGQGTEQPQHF. Written as DNA, the CDR3 is TGTGCCAGCAGGGGACAGGGGACTGAACAGCCCCAGCATTTT. The full variable domain, rest sourced from reference TRBV25-1 and TRBJ1-5, is EADIYQTPRYLVIGTGKKITLECSQTMGHDKMYWYQQDPGMELHLIHYSYGVNSTEKGDLSSESTVSRIRTEHFPLTLESARPSHTSQYLCASRGQGTEQPQHFGDGTRLSIL.

The chain has TRBV4-2 and TRBJ2-5; a weak D match, TRBD2 (5 bases). The V end was cut by 5 bases, the J end by 5 bases, with 21 bases between. The germline CDR1 and CDR2 sequences are LGHNA and YNFKEQ. This CDR3 has 16 residues. The CDR3 nucleotides are TGTGCCAGCAGCTCAACGGCTCACGCCTCGGGGGAGACCCAGTACTTC. It is translated as CASSSTAHASGETQYF.

The rearrangement joins TRBV6-6 to TRBJ2-5; 8 bases match TRBD1. The DNA end is more similar to TRBJ2-7, so the J call may be wrong. The CDR3 runs to 13 residues. Looked up from germline, CDR1 is MNHNY and CDR2 is SVGAGI (reference sequence). CDR3 sequence: CASRWTGTYEQYF. The CDR3 bases are TGTGCCAGCAGGTGGACAGGGACCTACGAGCAGTACTTC.

The V call is TRBV18, the J call TRBJ2-7; 8 nucleotides line up with TRBD2. Trimming removed 3 bases from V and 2 bases from J; junction bases left unmatched: 3. The CDR3 consists of 14 residues. The germline V gene encodes CDR1 KGHSH and CDR2 LQKENI. CDR3 in DNA: TGTGCCAGCTCACCTGGACTAGCCCCCTACGAGCAGTACTTC. Encoded protein: CASSPGLAPYEQYF.

This clone turned up a few times. This chain links TRBV18 with TRBJ2-1; 7 bases are a match to TRBD2. V lost 0 bases to trimming and J lost 6 bases; unmatched junction nucleotides: 11. Germline values: CDR1 KGHSH, CDR2 LQKENI. This CDR3 region has 17 residues. Here the CDR3 reads CASSPPLASGARNEQFF. The CDR3, as DNA: TGTGCCAGCTCACCACCGTTGGCCAGCGGGGCTCGCAATGAGCAGTTCTTC.

The DNA of the CDR3 is TGTGCCAGCAGCTTCGTGGGGCTCGAGCAGTACTTC. Its translation: CASSFVGLEQYF. The chain couples TRBV7-9 to TRBJ2-7; the D gene is possibly TRBD1 (5 bases). The germline V and J ends were trimmed by 3 bases and 6 bases, with 9 bases remaining between them. The CDR3 contains 12 residues. CDR1 and CDR2 from the germline V gene are SEHNR and FQNEAQ (reference sequence).

This clone has just one count. The V call is TRBV15, the J call TRBJ2-5; TRBD2 matches at 9 bases. Trimming cost V 0 bases and J 5 bases; bases outside gene matches: 10. This CDR3 spans 17 amino acids. In germline, CDR1 is LNHNV, CDR2 YYDKDF (reference sequence). The CDR3 sequence: CATSRDLGSGGDETQYF. The DNA for the CDR3 is TGTGCCACCAGCAGAGATTTGGGTAGCGGGGGAGACGAGACCCAGTACTTC.

V is TRBV7-2 and J is TRBJ1-1; the D is unclear. The CDR3 has 14 amino acids. Germline loops: CDR1 SGHTA, CDR2 FQGNSA. Trimming took 3 bases from V and 7 from J, leaving 15 bases between them. CDR3 residues: CASSFDPNPSEAFF. CDR3 nucleotide sequence: TGTGCCAGCAGCTTTGACCCTAACCCTAGTGAAGCTTTCTTT.

V and J are TRBV28 and TRBJ1-1, with D possibly TRBD1 on 6 matching bases. The germline CDR1 and CDR2 sequences are MDHEN and SYDVKM. The CDR3 consists of 13 residues. The germline V and J ends were trimmed by 11 bases and 5 bases, with 18 bases remaining between them. In nucleotides, the CDR3 is TGTGCCGCCAGTGGGGGGGCGCGGACTGAAGCTTTCTTT. As protein: CAASGGARTEAFF. The full variable domain, its missing parts supplied by reference TRBV28 and TRBJ1-1, is DVKVTQSSRYLVKRTGEKVFLECVQDMDHENMFWYRQDPGLGLRLIYFSYDVKMKEKGDIPEGYSVSREKKERFSLILESASTNQTSMYLCAASGGARTEAFFGQGTRLTVV.

This clone was detected only once. V usage is TRBV13 and J usage is TRBJ2-3; D might be TRBD1 (6 bases). There are 19 residues in the CDR3. Trimming stripped 0 bases from V and 1 base from J, with 20 bases between. Germline lookup yields CDR1 PRHDT and CDR2 FYEKMQ (reference sequence). The CDR3 DNA reads as TGTGCCAGCAGCTTAGGTGGGTGGCGAGGGGGACCCCGCACAGATACGCAGTATTTT. Encoded protein: CASSLGGWRGGPRTDTQYF.

This chain's CDR3 is CASSPWSGTGDSGANVLTF. The DNA of the CDR3 is TGTGCCAGCAGCCCCTGGAGCGGGACAGGGGATTCTGGGGCCAACGTCCTGACTTTC. The V gene is TRBV14, the J gene TRBJ2-6; TRBD1 aligns across 10 bases. The CDR3 sequence is 19 residues long. V gave up 4 bases and J gave up 1 base; unmatched junction bases: 10. Germline V CDR1 and CDR2: SGHDN, FVKESK. The variable domain in full, completed from reference TRBV14 and TRBJ2-6, reads EAGVTQFPSHSVIEKGQTVTLRCDPISGHDNLYWYRRVMGKEIKFLLHFVKESKQDESGMPNNRFLAERTGGTYSTLKVQPAELEDSGVYFCASSPWSGTGDSGANVLTFGAGSRLTVL.

The genes are TRBV4-2 and TRBJ2-3, with 11 positions matching TRBD2. Germline loops: CDR1 LGHNA, CDR2 YNFKEQ. The CDR3 has 17 residues. The V segment lost 4 bases and the J segment 1 base; nucleotides outside the gene matches: 7. The CDR3 protein is CASSRFSGREGTDTQYF. The DNA of the CDR3 is TGTGCCAGCAGCCGTTTTAGCGGGAGGGAGGGCACAGATACGCAGTATTTT.

This chain links TRBV5-6 with TRBJ2-4; D perhaps matches TRBD2 (7 bases). Germline CDR1 and CDR2: SGHDT and YYEEEE. The CDR3 has 17 residues. With 4 bases removed from V and 0 bases from J, the gap between germline ends came to 17 bases. The CDR3 spells CASSDTRGALAKNIQYF. In DNA form, the CDR3 reads TGTGCCAGCAGCGACACCCGGGGGGCTCTAGCCAAAAACATTCAGTACTTC. Full variable domain (outside the CDR3, taken from reference TRBV5-6 and TRBJ2-4): DAGVTQSPTHLIKTRGQQVTLRCSPKSGHDTVSWYQQALGQGPQFIFQYYEEEERQRGNFPDRFSGHQFPNYSSELNVNALLLGDSALYLCASSDTRGALAKNIQYFGAGTRLSVL.

This chain joins TRBV27 and TRBJ2-1, with TRBD1 identical over 8 bases. CDR1 is MNHEY, CDR2 SMNVEV, per germline (reference sequence). J was trimmed by 6 bases and V by 10 bases; bases with no gene match: 8. The CDR3 totals 13 residues. The CDR3 region is CAIRGRGPNEQFF. In DNA form, the CDR3 reads TGTGCCATTAGGGGCAGGGGGCCCAATGAGCAGTTCTTC.

The rearrangement uses TRBV5-1 and TRBJ2-3, with 13 positions matching TRBD2. V was clipped by 4 bases and J by 2 bases; unmatched bases: 10. The CDR3 is 18 amino acids. Germline V gives CDR1 SGHRS, CDR2 YFSETQ. This chain's CDR3 is CASSISGLAGVFTDTQYF. DNA for the CDR3: TGCGCCAGCAGCATTTCCGGACTAGCGGGAGTCTTCACAGATACGCAGTATTTT.

This clone is a singleton in its sample. The genes are TRBV7-2 and TRBJ2-7; D uncertain. Trimming removed 1 base from V and 4 bases from J, with 8 bases in between. Germline V gives CDR1 SGHTA, CDR2 FQGNSA. This CDR3 is built from 13 residues. The CDR3 loop reads CASSLEVTYEQYF. CDR3 coding DNA: TGTGCCAGCAGCTTAGAAGTTACATACGAGCAGTACTTC.

This rearrangement joins TRBV27 to TRBJ1-6; 11 nucleotides line up with TRBD1. CDR1 is MNHEY, CDR2 SMNVEV, per germline (reference sequence). Trimming cost V 4 bases and J 8 bases; bases outside gene matches: 7. This CDR3 has 16 amino acids. This CDR3 is CASSSLGQGGHSPLHF. CDR3 nucleotide sequence: TGTGCCAGCAGTTCTTTGGGACAGGGGGGCCATTCACCCCTCCACTTT.

The chain couples TRBV19 to TRBJ1-1, with TRBD1 matching over 8 bases. The germline V gene has CDR1 LNHDA and CDR2 SQIVND (reference sequence). The CDR3 spans 15 residues. V lost 3 bases to trimming and J lost 1 base; unmatched junction nucleotides: 4. The CDR3 nucleotides are TGTGCCAGTAGTATGAACAGGGGGAAGAACACTGAAGCTTTCTTT. Amino acids: CASSMNRGKNTEAFF.

The rearrangement links TRBV28 to TRBJ2-5, with D maybe TRBD1 (6 bases). This CDR3 spans 11 amino acids. Per the germline V gene, CDR1 is MDHEN and CDR2 is SYDVKM. The V and J ends lost 6 bases and 9 bases respectively, with 11 bases between them. The CDR3 nucleotides are TGTGCCAGCAGAGACAGGTCGCCCCAGTACTTC. Its translation: CASRDRSPQYF.

The V and J genes are TRBV28 and TRBJ2-7, with 8 bases aligning to TRBD2. Germline trimming cut 8 bases from V and 6 bases from J; bases unmatched to any gene: 6. Germline V gene sequence: CDR1 MDHEN, CDR2 SYDVKM. The CDR3 contains 12 residues. The CDR3: CASGASGFEQYF. The CDR3 DNA reads as TGTGCCAGCGGGGCTAGCGGGTTCGAGCAGTACTTC.

As concerns this clone: One junction end does not reproduce the germline sequence, and a read error may be involved. V usage is TRBV7-7 and J usage is TRBJ2-5, with D maybe TRBD1 (6 bases). CDR1 and CDR2 (germline): SSHAT, FNYEAQ (reference sequence). The CDR3 is made up of 13 amino acids. The DNA of the CDR3 is TGTGCTAGCAGCCCGAATAGGGGGGAGACCCAGTACTTC. It is translated as CASSPNRGETQYF.

This clone was seen just once. This sequence joins TRBV5-6 and TRBJ2-7; 10 bases are a match to TRBD1. Germline lookup yields CDR1 SGHDT and CDR2 YYEEEE. CDR3 length: 15 amino acids. Trimming cost V 6 bases and J 5 bases; bases outside gene matches: 11. CDR3 nucleotides: TGTGCCAGCACCCCCTGGGACAGGGGACTCGACGAGCAGTACTTC. The encoded protein is CASTPWDRGLDEQYF.

The chain carries TRBV2 and TRBJ2-7; TRBD1 is a possible D gene (6 bases). The CDR3 extends over 15 amino acids. The V end lost 5 bases, the J end lost 2 bases, and 16 bases lay between the germline ends. Germline loops: CDR1 SNHLY, CDR2 FYNNEI. As DNA, the CDR3 is TGTGCCAGCAGTAGCCAGGACAGTTTTCCCTACGAGCAGTACTTC. Its protein is CASSSQDSFPYEQYF.

This clone has only one observation. This CDR3 reads CASLGGRGTQYF. CDR3 nucleotides: TGCGCCAGCCTAGGGGGTAGGGGGACCCAGTACTTC. This rearrangement joins TRBV5-1 to TRBJ2-5; maybe TRBD1 (6 bases). Trimming left V 7 bases short and J 7 bases short, with 14 bases between. This CDR3 is built from 12 residues. CDR1 is SGHRS, CDR2 YFSETQ, per germline.

The chain joins TRBV5-4 to TRBJ2-7; D is perhaps TRBD2 (6 bases). The CDR3 contains 15 residues. V lost 4 bases and J lost 2, with 16 bases in between. From germline, CDR1 is SGHNT and CDR2 YYREEE (reference sequence). Here the CDR3 reads CASSPQGGTPYEQYF. Written as DNA, the CDR3 is TGTGCCAGCAGCCCCCAGGGAGGAACCCCCTACGAGCAGTACTTC. Combining the CDR3 with reference TRBV5-4 and TRBJ2-7 gives the whole variable domain ETGVTQSPTHLIKTRGQQVTLRCSSQSGHNTVSWYQQALGQGPQFIFQYYREEENGRGNFPPRFSGLQFPNYSSELNVNALELDDSALYLCASSPQGGTPYEQYFGPGTRLTVT.